These T cell receptor beta chains were read from a single sample in a study of T-cell memory formation after mild COVID-19. TCRdb fed the 5' RACE reads into MiXCR, producing one record per CDR3 protein. The table includes fewer than 650,000 distinct CDR3 sequences, 17% detected once. Sequenced input: PBMCs or a T cell subset sorted from them (not recorded which). Source of these receptors: an adult woman who had mild COVID-19 (a few samples of this study predate the infection). Cell type and time point are not known. CDR3s include the opening cysteine and the closing phenylalanine or tryptophan. Each record gives: CDR3 protein, CDR3 DNA, V gene, clone size, CDR3 length, J gene, D gene. A D gene is named only where the DNA matches it firmly. The size field is filled for only some rows; it gives once, few, many or a size class.

CSVLTAPENIQYF	TGCAGCGTCCTCACGGCGCCAGAAAACATTCAGTACTTC	TRBV29-1	-	13	TRBJ2-4	-
CASATSGGYEQYF	TGTGCCAGCGCCACTAGCGGGGGCTACGAGCAGTACTTC	TRBV3-1	few	13	TRBJ2-7	TRBD2
CASSLNFSPDTQYF	TGTGCCAGCAGCCTCAACTTTTCTCCAGATACGCAGTATTTT	TRBV6-5	few	14	TRBJ2-3	-
CASSNGAEQETQYF	TGTGCCAGCAGTAACGGGGCTGAGCAAGAGACCCAGTACTTC	TRBV12-3/TRBV12-4	-	14	TRBJ2-5	-
CASSRAGGRDYNEQFF	TGTGCCAGCAGCCGGGCCGGTGGCCGGGACTACAATGAGCAGTTCTTC	TRBV7-9	-	16	TRBJ2-1	-
CASSEGIGGYTF	TGTGCCAGCAGTGAGGGGATTGGTGGCTACACCTTC	TRBV25-1	-	12	TRBJ1-2	-
CASSQGTGTSGSQYEQYF	TGCGCCAGCAGCCAAGGTACCGGGACTAGCGGGAGCCAGTACGAGCAGTACTTC	TRBV4-3	-	18	TRBJ2-7	TRBD2
CSATSGRSYNEQFF	TGCAGTGCAACTAGCGGACGCTCCTACAATGAGCAGTTCTTC	TRBV20-1	once	14	TRBJ2-1	TRBD2
CAWSVGAGGTDTQYF	TGTGCCTGGAGTGTGGGGGCGGGGGGCACAGATACGCAGTATTTT	TRBV30	-	15	TRBJ2-3	-
CASSFLGQSYEQYF	TGTGCCAGCAGTTTCTTAGGCCAATCCTACGAGCAGTACTTC	TRBV27	-	14	TRBJ2-7	-
CASSPFILAGETQYF	TGTGCCAGCAGCCCCTTTATACTAGCGGGGGAGACCCAGTACTTC	TRBV5-4	-	15	TRBJ2-5	TRBD2
CASSLAGAVYEQYF	TGCGCCAGCAGCTTGGCGGGGGCGGTTTACGAGCAGTACTTC	TRBV5-1	-	14	TRBJ2-7	-
CASSMDPLAKNIQYF	TGTGCCAGCAGCATGGATCCTCTAGCCAAAAACATTCAGTACTTC	TRBV21-1	few	15	TRBJ2-4	-
CASSFGGRYTF	TGTGCCAGCAGTTTCGGCGGACGCTACACCTTC	TRBV12-3/TRBV12-4	-	11	TRBJ1-2	-
CATSRDRSESEQYF	TGTGCCACCAGCAGAGATCGGTCCGAATCCGAGCAGTACTTC	TRBV15	-	14	TRBJ2-7	-
CASSLVRTPSGEQFF	TGTGCCAGCAGCTTAGTTAGGACGCCCTCCGGTGAGCAGTTCTTC	TRBV13	-	15	TRBJ2-1	-